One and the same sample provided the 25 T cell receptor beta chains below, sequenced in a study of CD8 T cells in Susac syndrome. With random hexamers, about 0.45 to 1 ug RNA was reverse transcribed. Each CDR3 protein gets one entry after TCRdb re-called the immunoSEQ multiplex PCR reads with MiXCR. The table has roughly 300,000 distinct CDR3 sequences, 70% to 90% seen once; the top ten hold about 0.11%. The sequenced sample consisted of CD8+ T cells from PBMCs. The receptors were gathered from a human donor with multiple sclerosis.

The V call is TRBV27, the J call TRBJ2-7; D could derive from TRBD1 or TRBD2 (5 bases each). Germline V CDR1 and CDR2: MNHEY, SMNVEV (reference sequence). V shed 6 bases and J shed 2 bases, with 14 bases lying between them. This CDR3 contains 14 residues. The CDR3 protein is CASSHWDGPYEQYF. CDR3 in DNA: TGTGCCAGCAGCCACTGGGACGGACCCTACGAGCAGTACTTC.

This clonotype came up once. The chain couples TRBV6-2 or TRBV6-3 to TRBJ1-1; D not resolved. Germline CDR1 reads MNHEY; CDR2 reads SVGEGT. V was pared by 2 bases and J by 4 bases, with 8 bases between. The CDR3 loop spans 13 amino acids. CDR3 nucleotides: TGTGCCAGCAGTTACGAGGGAACCACTGAAGCTTTCTTT. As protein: CASSYEGTTEAFF.

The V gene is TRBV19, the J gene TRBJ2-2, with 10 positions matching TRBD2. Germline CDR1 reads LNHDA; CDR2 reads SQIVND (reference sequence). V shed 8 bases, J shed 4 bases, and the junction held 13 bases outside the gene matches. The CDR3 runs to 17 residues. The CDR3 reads CASLNHSGRWATGELFF. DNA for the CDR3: TGTGCCAGTCTAAATCATAGCGGGAGGTGGGCCACCGGGGAGCTGTTTTTT.

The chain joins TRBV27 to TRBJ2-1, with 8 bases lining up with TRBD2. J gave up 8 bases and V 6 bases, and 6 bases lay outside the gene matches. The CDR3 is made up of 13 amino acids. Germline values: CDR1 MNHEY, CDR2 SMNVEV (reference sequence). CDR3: CASRSGGPHEQFF. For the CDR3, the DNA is TGTGCCAGCAGGTCGGGAGGGCCCCATGAGCAGTTCTTC.

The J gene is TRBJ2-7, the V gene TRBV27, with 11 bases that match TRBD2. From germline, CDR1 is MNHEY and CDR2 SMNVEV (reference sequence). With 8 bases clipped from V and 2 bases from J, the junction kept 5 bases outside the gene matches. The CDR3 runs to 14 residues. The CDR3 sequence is CASGDSGRAYEQYF. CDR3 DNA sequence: TGTGCCAGCGGGGATAGCGGGAGGGCCTACGAGCAGTACTTC.

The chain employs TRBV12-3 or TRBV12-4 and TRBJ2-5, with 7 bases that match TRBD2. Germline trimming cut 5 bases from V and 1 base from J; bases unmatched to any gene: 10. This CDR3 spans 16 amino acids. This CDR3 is CASSLAGAGPQETQYF. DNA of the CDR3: TGTGCCAGCAGTCTCGCGGGAGCGGGGCCCCAAGAGACCCAGTACTTC.

The CDR3 DNA reads as TGCGCCAGCAGCCCCCGGGAGGGAGCGGTAAGCTCCTACAATGAGCAGTTCTTC. It codes for CASSPREGAVSSYNEQFF. The V and J genes are TRBV4-1 and TRBJ2-1, with TRBD2 matching 8 bases. Trimming at V came to 4 bases and at J to 0 bases, leaving 11 bases not matched to a gene. The CDR3 spans 18 residues. The V gene's germline CDR1 is MGHRA and CDR2 YSYEKL.

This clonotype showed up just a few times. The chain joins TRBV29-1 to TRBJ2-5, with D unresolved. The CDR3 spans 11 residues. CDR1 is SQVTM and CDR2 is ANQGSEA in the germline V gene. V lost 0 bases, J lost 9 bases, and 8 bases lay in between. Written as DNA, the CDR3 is TGCAGCGTTGAAGAAATGGTCGCCCAGTACTTC. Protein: CSVEEMVAQYF.

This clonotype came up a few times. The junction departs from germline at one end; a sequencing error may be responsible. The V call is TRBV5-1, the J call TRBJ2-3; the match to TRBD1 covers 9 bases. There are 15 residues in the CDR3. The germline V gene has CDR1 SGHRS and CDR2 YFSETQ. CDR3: CASSFRDRGTDTQYF. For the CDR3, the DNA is TGTGCCAGCAGCTTCCGGGACAGGGGCACAGATACGCAGTATTTT.

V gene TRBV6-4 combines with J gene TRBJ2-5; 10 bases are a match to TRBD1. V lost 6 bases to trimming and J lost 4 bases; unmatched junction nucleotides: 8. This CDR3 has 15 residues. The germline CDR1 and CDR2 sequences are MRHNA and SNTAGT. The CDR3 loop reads CASRGDRGHRETQYF. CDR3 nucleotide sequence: TGTGCCAGCAGAGGCGACAGGGGGCACCGAGAGACCCAGTACTTC.

The CDR3 loop is CASRGPGELFF. The CDR3 DNA reads TGTGCCAGCCGAGGCCCCGGGGAGCTGTTTTTT. V gene TRBV9 combines with J gene TRBJ2-2; no clear D. From germline, CDR1 is SGDLS and CDR2 YYNGEE. V gave up 7 bases and J gave up 6 bases, with 7 bases separating them. This CDR3 comprises 11 residues.

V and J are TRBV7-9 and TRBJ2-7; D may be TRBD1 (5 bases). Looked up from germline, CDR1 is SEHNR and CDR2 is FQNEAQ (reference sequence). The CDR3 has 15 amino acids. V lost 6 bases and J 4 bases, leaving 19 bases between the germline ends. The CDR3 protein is CASSLTDSPSYEQYF. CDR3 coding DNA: TGTGCCAGCAGTCTCACCGACAGTCCTTCGTACGAGCAGTACTTC.

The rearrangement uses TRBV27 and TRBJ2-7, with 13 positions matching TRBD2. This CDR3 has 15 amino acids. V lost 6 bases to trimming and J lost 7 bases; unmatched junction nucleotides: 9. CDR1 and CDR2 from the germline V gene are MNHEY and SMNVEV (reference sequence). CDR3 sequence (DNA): TGTGCCAGCAGGATAGGACTAGCGGGAGTACAGGAGCAGTACTTC. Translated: CASRIGLAGVQEQYF.

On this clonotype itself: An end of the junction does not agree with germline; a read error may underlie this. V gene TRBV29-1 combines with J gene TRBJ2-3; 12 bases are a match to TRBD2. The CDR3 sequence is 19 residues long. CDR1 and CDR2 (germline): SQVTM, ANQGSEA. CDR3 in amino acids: CSVERLAGDKGTSTDMQYF. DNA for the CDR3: TGCAGCGTTGAACGACTAGCGGGAGACAAAGGGACTAGCACAGATATGCAGTATTTT.

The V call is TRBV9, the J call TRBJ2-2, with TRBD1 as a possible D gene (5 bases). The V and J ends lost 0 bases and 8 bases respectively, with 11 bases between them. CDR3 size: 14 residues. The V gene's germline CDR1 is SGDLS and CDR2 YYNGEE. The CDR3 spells CASSVEGVKGELFF. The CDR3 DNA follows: TGTGCCAGCAGCGTAGAAGGGGTTAAGGGGGAGCTGTTTTTT.

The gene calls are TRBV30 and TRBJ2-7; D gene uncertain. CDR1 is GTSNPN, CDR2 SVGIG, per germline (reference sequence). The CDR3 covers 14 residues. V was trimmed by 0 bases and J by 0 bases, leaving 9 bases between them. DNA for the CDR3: TGTGCCTGGAGTGTATGGGTGGACTCCTACGAGCAGTACTTC. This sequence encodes CAWSVWVDSYEQYF.

This chain's CDR3 is CASRTARGSGNTIYF. For the CDR3, the DNA is TGTGCCAGCAGGACCGCCAGGGGTTCTGGAAACACCATATATTTT. The V gene is TRBV2, the J gene TRBJ1-3; maybe TRBD1 (6 bases). CDR1 SNHLY and CDR2 FYNNEI come from the germline V gene. The CDR3 is made up of 15 amino acids. The V gene lost 6 bases and the J gene lost 1 base, with 13 bases spanning the gap. The full variable domain, completed using reference TRBV2 and TRBJ1-3, is EPEVTQTPSHQVTQMGQEVILRCVPISNHLYFYWYRQILGQKVEFLVSFYNNEISEKSEIFDDQFSVERPDGSNFTLKIRSTKLEDSAMYFCASRTARGSGNTIYFGEGSWLTVV.

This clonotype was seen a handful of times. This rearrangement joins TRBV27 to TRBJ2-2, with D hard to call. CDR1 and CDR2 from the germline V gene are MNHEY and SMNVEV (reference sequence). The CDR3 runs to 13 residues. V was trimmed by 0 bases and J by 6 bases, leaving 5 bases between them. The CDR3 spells CASSLSLAGELFF. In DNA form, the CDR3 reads TGTGCCAGCAGTTTATCGCTGGCCGGGGAGCTGTTTTTT.

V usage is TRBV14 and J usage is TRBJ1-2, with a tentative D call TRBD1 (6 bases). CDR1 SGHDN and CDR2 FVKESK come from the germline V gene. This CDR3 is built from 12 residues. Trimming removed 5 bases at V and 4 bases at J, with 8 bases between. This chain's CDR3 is CASSVDSYGYTF. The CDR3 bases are TGTGCCAGCAGCGTGGACAGCTATGGCTACACCTTC.

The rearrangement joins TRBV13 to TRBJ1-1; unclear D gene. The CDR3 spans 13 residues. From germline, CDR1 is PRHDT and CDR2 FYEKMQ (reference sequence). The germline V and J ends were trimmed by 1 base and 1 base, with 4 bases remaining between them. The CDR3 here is CASSLEENTEAFF. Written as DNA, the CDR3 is TGTGCCAGCAGCTTAGAGGAGAACACTGAAGCTTTCTTT.

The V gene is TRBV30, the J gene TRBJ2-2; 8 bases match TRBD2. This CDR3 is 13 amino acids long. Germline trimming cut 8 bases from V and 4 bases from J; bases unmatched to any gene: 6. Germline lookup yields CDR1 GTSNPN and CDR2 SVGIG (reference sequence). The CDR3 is CARYGRATGELFF. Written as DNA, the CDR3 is TGTGCCCGTTACGGGAGGGCCACCGGGGAGCTGTTTTTT.

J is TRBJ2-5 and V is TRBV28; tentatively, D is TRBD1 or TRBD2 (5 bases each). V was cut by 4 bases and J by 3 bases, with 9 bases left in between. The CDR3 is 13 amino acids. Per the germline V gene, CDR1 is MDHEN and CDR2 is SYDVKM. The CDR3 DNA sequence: TGTGCCAGCAGTTGGGGACGCAAAGAGACCCAGTACTTC. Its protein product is CASSWGRKETQYF.

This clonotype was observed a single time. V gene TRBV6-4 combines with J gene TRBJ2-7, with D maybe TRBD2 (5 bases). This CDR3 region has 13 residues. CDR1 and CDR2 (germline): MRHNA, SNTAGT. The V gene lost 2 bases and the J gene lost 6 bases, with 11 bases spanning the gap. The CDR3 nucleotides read TGTGCCAGCAGTGACCGTTTGGGAGCCGAGCAGTACTTC. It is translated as CASSDRLGAEQYF.

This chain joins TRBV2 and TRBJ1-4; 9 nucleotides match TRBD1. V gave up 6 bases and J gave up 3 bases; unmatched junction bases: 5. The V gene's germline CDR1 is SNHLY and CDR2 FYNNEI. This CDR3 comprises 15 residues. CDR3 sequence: CASSPGTGPNEKLFF. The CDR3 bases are TGTGCCAGCAGCCCCGGGACAGGGCCTAATGAAAAACTGTTTTTT.

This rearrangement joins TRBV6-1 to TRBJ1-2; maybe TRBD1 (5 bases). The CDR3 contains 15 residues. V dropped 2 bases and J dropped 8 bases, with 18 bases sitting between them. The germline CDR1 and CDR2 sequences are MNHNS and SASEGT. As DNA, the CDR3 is TGTGCCAGCAGTGAATGGATGAGGGGAAGAGGGGGCTACACCTTC. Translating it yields CASSEWMRGRGGYTF.